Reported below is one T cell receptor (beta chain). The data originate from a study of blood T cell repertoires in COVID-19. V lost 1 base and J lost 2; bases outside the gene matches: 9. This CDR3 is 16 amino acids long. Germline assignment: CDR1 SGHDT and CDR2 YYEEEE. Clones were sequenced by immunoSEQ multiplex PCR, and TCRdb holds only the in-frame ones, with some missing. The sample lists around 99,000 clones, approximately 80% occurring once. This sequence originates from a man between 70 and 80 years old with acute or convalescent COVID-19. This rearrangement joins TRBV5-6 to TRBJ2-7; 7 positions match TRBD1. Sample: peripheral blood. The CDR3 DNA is TGTGCCAGCAGCTTGACGACAGGGCCCTCCACCTACGAGCAGTACTTC. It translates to CASSLTTGPSTYEQYF.